The 2 T cell receptor beta chains in this list originate from one sample, sequenced in a study of T cell changes during pregnancy in multiple sclerosis. Sequenced by immunoSEQ multiplex PCR; TCRdb stores in-frame clones only, minus some. The sample lists about 44,000 clones, approximately 96% occurring once. Sample: peripheral blood, taken in the second trimester of pregnancy. The receptors were sampled from a female donor with multiple sclerosis, enrolled in a pregnancy study.

The chain joins TRBV7-2 to TRBJ2-4, with TRBD2 as a possible D gene (6 bases). Looked up from germline, CDR1 is SGHTA and CDR2 is FQGNSA. V was pared by 1 base and J by 2 bases, with 12 bases between. This CDR3 is built from 16 residues. CDR3 in DNA: TGTGCCAGCAGCTTAGGACTAGTTGTGCCCAAAAACATTCAGTACTTC. Protein: CASSLGLVVPKNIQYF.

This chain links TRBV7-9 with TRBJ2-4; TRBD2 matches at 11 bases. V shed 5 bases, J shed 12 bases, and the junction held 6 bases outside the gene matches. The germline V gene encodes CDR1 SEHNR and CDR2 FQNEAQ (reference sequence). CDR3 length equals 13 residues. CDR3 residues: CASSTTTSGNQYF. CDR3 sequence (DNA): TGTGCCAGCAGCACAACGACTAGCGGGAATCAGTACTTC.